The 30 T cell receptor beta chains reported below all come from one sample, sequenced in a study of spatial heterogeneity in lung cancer. Overall study results and limits: Tumor mutation counts were tracked by expanded intratumoral alpha and beta TCR counts.

These receptors have no known antigen. Time point of the sample: sample taken at primary tumor resection. TCRdb ran MiXCR on the 5' RACE reads and lists one entry per CDR3 protein. The sample records over 10,000 distinct CDR3 sequences, roughly 3.3% being singletons. The sequenced sample was lung tumor tissue, obtained at surgery. All receptors derive from a male donor with early-stage non-small cell lung cancer.

This clonotype showed up many times. Written as DNA, the CDR3 is TGCAGCGTTGAAGGCGCTAGCAATCAGCCCCAGCATTTT. Protein sequence: CSVEGASNQPQHF. The rearrangement uses TRBV29-1 and TRBJ1-5; D unresolved. In germline, CDR1 is SQVTM, CDR2 ANQGSEA. The ends were cut back, 1 base at V and 0 bases at J, with 4 bases in the middle. There are 13 residues in the CDR3. Based on the CDR3 plus reference TRBV29-1 and TRBJ1-5, the full variable domain is SAVISQKPSRDICQRGTSLTIQCQVDSQVTMMFWYRQQPGQSLTLIATANQGSEATYESGFVIDKFPISRPNLTFSTLTVSNMSPEDSSIYLCSVEGASNQPQHFGDGTRLSIL.

As to this clonotype: Just one base apart from a much larger clone, this may be a read error. V gene TRBV9 combines with J gene TRBJ2-1; the match to TRBD1 covers 7 bases. The CDR3 covers 14 residues. CDR1 and CDR2 from the germline V gene are SGDLS and YYNGEE. The DNA of the CDR3 is TGTGCCAGCAGCGTAGCGGGACAGATCAATGAGCAGTCCTTC. It translates to CASSVAGQINEQSF. The complete variable domain, with remaining parts taken from reference TRBV9 and TRBJ2-1, reads DSGVTQTPKHLITATGQRVTLRCSPRSGDLSVYWYQQSLDQGLQFLIQYYNGEERAKGNILERFSAQQFPDLHSELNLSSLELGDSALYFCASSVAGQINEQSFGPGTRLTVL.

By its share, this clonotype is medium-sized. The J gene is TRBJ2-3, the V gene TRBV5-1; no clear D gene. This CDR3 is 12 amino acids long. Germline CDR1 reads SGHRS; CDR2 reads YFSETQ. Trimming took off 1 base at V and 6 bases at J, with 6 bases between the two ends. The CDR3 DNA follows: TGCGCCAGCAGCTTGATTGAGGATACGCAGTATTTT. This sequence encodes CASSLIEDTQYF. The full variable domain, rest sourced from reference TRBV5-1 and TRBJ2-3, is KAGVTQTPRYLIKTRGQQVTLSCSPISGHRSVSWYQQTPGQGLQFLFEYFSETQRNKGNFPGRFSGRQFSNSRSEMNVSTLELGDSALYLCASSLIEDTQYFGPGTRLTVL.

This clonotype was recorded at least ten times. The V call is TRBV27, the J call TRBJ1-5; D is ambiguous. V gave up 5 bases and J gave up 0 bases, with 14 bases separating them. The CDR3 runs to 16 residues. Germline V gene data show CDR1 as MNHEY and CDR2 as SMNVEV (reference sequence). The CDR3 is CASSPRPQNSNQPQHF. The CDR3 DNA follows: TGTGCCAGCAGTCCTCGCCCCCAGAATAGCAATCAGCCCCAGCATTTT.

The chain combines TRBV12-3 or TRBV12-4 with TRBJ2-2; no reliable D call. Deletions cut 5 bases from V and 4 bases from J, with 17 bases between. There are 16 residues in the CDR3. The CDR3 DNA reads as TGTGCCAGCAGTCTGACAACCCTCATCGGCACCGGGGAGCTGTTTTTT. This translates into CASSLTTLIGTGELFF.

This clonotype showed up many times. The chain carries TRBV27 and TRBJ2-5; 8 nucleotides align to TRBD2. This CDR3 is 14 amino acids long. Germline V gene sequence: CDR1 MNHEY, CDR2 SMNVEV (reference sequence). V lost 4 bases and J lost 2; bases outside the gene matches: 3. Written as DNA, the CDR3 is TGTGCCAGCAGTTGGGCGGGGGGACAAGAGACCCAGTACTTC. Its protein product is CASSWAGGQETQYF.

DNA for the CDR3: TGCAGTGCTAGAGCCGGGACAGGGGGCTTATTGAGCACAGATACGCAGTATTTT. Amino acid sequence: CSARAGTGGLLSTDTQYF. This chain joins TRBV20-1 and TRBJ2-3; TRBD1 aligns across 12 bases. The CDR3 length is 18 residues. Germline loops: CDR1 DFQATT, CDR2 SNEGSKA (reference sequence). V gave up 1 base and J gave up 0 bases; unmatched junction bases: 8.

This clonotype was counted many times. The chain joins TRBV28 to TRBJ1-6; no definite D call. Germline V lookup: CDR1 MDHEN, CDR2 SYDVKM. Between the trimmed V and J ends, which lost 10 bases and 9 bases, there was a span of 19 bases. The CDR3 is 14 residues long. In DNA, the CDR3 is TGTGCCACTTCGACGGGCCCCCAAGGTTCACCCCTCCACTTT. It encodes CATSTGPQGSPLHF.

This clonotype has a count of ten or more. The genes are TRBV20-1 and TRBJ2-2; 10 nucleotides line up with TRBD1. The germline V gene has CDR1 DFQATT and CDR2 SNEGSKA (reference sequence). The CDR3 runs to 18 residues. Germline trimming cut 4 bases from V and 5 bases from J; bases unmatched to any gene: 16. The CDR3 spells CSATNPFRDRGRTGELFF. In DNA, the CDR3 is TGCAGTGCTACCAACCCCTTTCGGGACAGGGGTCGGACCGGGGAGCTGTTTTTT.

This clonotype was seen many times. A junction boundary mismatches the germline segment, possibly from a read error. The gene calls are TRBV7-7 and TRBJ2-1; TRBD1 aligns across 7 bases. This CDR3 is 13 amino acids long. Germline V gene lookup returns CDR1 SSHAT and CDR2 FNYEAQ (reference sequence). The DNA for the CDR3 is TGTGCTAGCAGCCTGGGGACAGTCAATGAGCAGTTCTTC. It specifies CASSLGTVNEQFF.

Many counts were recorded for this clonotype. The genes are TRBV24-1 and TRBJ2-7; 7 nucleotides agree with TRBD2. Germline lookup yields CDR1 KGHDR and CDR2 SFDVKD. The CDR3 has 14 residues. Germline trimming cut 5 bases from V and 2 bases from J; bases unmatched to any gene: 5. In nucleotides, the CDR3 is TGTGCCACCAGTGCCGGACTAGGGCCCTACGAGCAGTACTTC. This gives the protein CATSAGLGPYEQYF.

The table lists this clonotype with many counts. V gene TRBV24-1 combines with J gene TRBJ2-3; D is unclear. Looked up from germline, CDR1 is KGHDR and CDR2 is SFDVKD. With 5 bases removed from V and 10 bases from J, the gap between germline ends came to 9 bases. The CDR3 sequence is 11 residues long. CDR3 sequence reads: CATSAQTAQYF. The CDR3 bases are TGTGCCACCAGTGCACAGACGGCGCAGTATTTT.

This clonotype was observed many times. J is TRBJ1-6 and V is TRBV20-1, with 7 positions matching TRBD1. The CDR3 covers 16 residues. Losses at the gene ends were 3 bases for V and 6 bases for J; bases not matched to a gene: 11. Germline V gives CDR1 DFQATT, CDR2 SNEGSKA (reference sequence). The CDR3 DNA follows: TGCAGTGCTAGCCGCACAGGACAGGCGTCTAATTCACCCCTCCACTTT. It translates to CSASRTGQASNSPLHF.

This clonotype was picked up many times. This chain links TRBV6-5 with TRBJ2-5; D may be TRBD2 (6 bases). The CDR3 is 13 residues long. CDR1 MNHEY and CDR2 SVGAGI come from the germline V gene. V lost 6 bases, J lost 1 base, and 9 bases lay in between. CDR3 in amino acids: CASSRDFQETQYF. The CDR3 nucleotides read TGTGCCAGCAGCCGGGACTTCCAAGAGACCCAGTACTTC.

Notes on this clonotype: This may be a read error: a much more frequent sequence differs by one nucleotide. This rearrangement joins TRBV3-1 to TRBJ1-4, with no clear D. Germline V lookup: CDR1 LGHDT, CDR2 YNNKEL (reference sequence). The CDR3 length is 16 residues. The CDR3 DNA sequence: TGTGCCAGCAACCAAGGTTATTTTGCAACTAATGAAAAACTGTTTTTT. This gives the protein CASNQGYFATNEKLFF.

This clonotype was observed at least ten times. The chain uses TRBV12-3 or TRBV12-4 and TRBJ2-4; possible D gene TRBD1, 6 bases. This CDR3 region has 16 residues. The V end was cut by 3 bases, the J end by 0 bases, with 12 bases between. The CDR3: CASSFPAGVAKNIQYF. In nucleotides, the CDR3 is TGTGCCAGCAGTTTCCCCGCAGGGGTAGCCAAAAACATTCAGTACTTC.

Ten or more counts support this clonotype. The CDR3 loop reads CASSLGGVSYEQYF. CDR3 coding DNA: TGTGCCAGCAGCTTAGGCGGGGTTTCCTACGAGCAGTACTTC. The rearrangement links TRBV7-9 to TRBJ2-7; D is possibly TRBD2 (6 bases). Germline lookup yields CDR1 SEHNR and CDR2 FQNEAQ (reference sequence). V dropped 1 base and J dropped 1 base, with 8 bases sitting between them. The CDR3 length is 14 residues.

The table lists this clonotype with many counts. This chain joins TRBV9 and TRBJ1-6; D may be TRBD1 (6 bases). V shed 1 base and J shed 7 bases, with 15 bases lying between them. Per germline, CDR1 SGDLS and CDR2 YYNGEE. The CDR3 has 16 residues. CDR3 region: CASSVSPHRVNSPLHF. CDR3 nucleotide sequence: TGTGCCAGCAGCGTAAGTCCGCACAGGGTGAATTCACCCCTCCACTTT.

This clonotype was counted ten times or more. This chain links TRBV6-5 with TRBJ2-2, with D hard to call. Trimming stripped 2 bases from V and 2 bases from J, with 6 bases between. CDR3 length equals 14 residues. The V gene's germline CDR1 is MNHEY and CDR2 SVGAGI. CDR3 coding DNA: TGTGCCAGCAGTTACGAGGTTAACACCGGGGAGCTGTTTTTT. It is translated as CASSYEVNTGELFF.

The table lists this clonotype with many counts. The chain is built from TRBV7-8 and TRBJ1-5; 9 bases match TRBD1. The germline V gene encodes CDR1 SGHVS and CDR2 FQNEAQ. The CDR3 totals 15 residues. The junction had 3 bases not matched to a gene; V was cut back by 0 bases and J by 6 bases. CDR3 sequence: CASSLAGTGSQPQHF. In nucleotides, the CDR3 is TGTGCCAGCAGCTTAGCCGGGACAGGGAGTCAGCCCCAGCATTTT.

This clonotype came up many times. V gene TRBV20-1 combines with J gene TRBJ1-6; D is unclear. The germline V gene has CDR1 DFQATT and CDR2 SNEGSKA (reference sequence). CDR3 length equals 12 residues. The V end lost 1 base, the J end lost 8 bases, and 6 bases lay between the germline ends. The CDR3 sequence is CSARATYSPLHF. In DNA form, the CDR3 reads TGCAGTGCTAGAGCAACGTATTCACCCCTCCACTTT.

In this sample, this clonotype is medium-sized. The chain combines TRBV20-1 with TRBJ1-6, with 8 bases that match TRBD1. CDR3 length: 16 residues. CDR1 and CDR2 (germline): DFQATT, SNEGSKA (reference sequence). After removal of 5 bases from V and 0 bases from J, the junction contained 6 bases not matched to a gene. Written as DNA, the CDR3 is TGCAGTGCTTCTGGACAGGGACACTCCTATAATTCACCCCTCCACTTT. This codes for CSASGQGHSYNSPLHF.

This clonotype was seen repeatedly, ten times or more. The J gene is TRBJ1-5, the V gene TRBV20-1, with unresolved D. CDR3 length: 13 amino acids. The germline V gene encodes CDR1 DFQATT and CDR2 SNEGSKA (reference sequence). Trimming removed 4 bases at V and 7 bases at J, with 14 bases between. DNA for the CDR3: TGCAGTGCTACGACACTCCCTGGGCAGCCCCAGCATTTT. Protein: CSATTLPGQPQHF.

Many counts were recorded for this clonotype. The chain combines TRBV28 with TRBJ1-2; a weak D match, TRBD1 (6 bases). The CDR3 runs to 15 residues. Germline loops: CDR1 MDHEN, CDR2 SYDVKM. V shed 3 bases and J shed 7 bases, with 18 bases lying between them. DNA of the CDR3: TGTGCCAGCAGTTTCCTGACAGGAAGGGAACGTGGCTACACCTTC. Amino acid sequence: CASSFLTGRERGYTF.

This clonotype was seen repeatedly, ten times or more. This sequence joins TRBV11-2 and TRBJ1-2; D gene unclear. CDR1 SGHAT and CDR2 FQNNGV come from the germline V gene. The ends were cut back, 5 bases at V and 6 bases at J, with 7 bases in the middle. The CDR3 has 11 residues. CDR3 nucleotides: TGTGCCAGCAGCGCCCTAGATGGCTACACCTTC. Its translation is CASSALDGYTF.

This clonotype was recorded many times. The chain uses TRBV7-9 and TRBJ1-1, with TRBD1 as a possible D gene (5 bases). CDR1 and CDR2 from the germline V gene are SEHNR and FQNEAQ (reference sequence). V lost 1 base to trimming and J lost 7 bases, with 10 bases between them. The CDR3 consists of 13 residues. CDR3 in amino acids: CASSLDQGSEAFF. As DNA, the CDR3 is TGTGCCAGCAGCTTAGATCAGGGCAGTGAAGCTTTCTTT.

The table lists this clonotype with many counts. The J gene is TRBJ1-5, the V gene TRBV5-5; the D gene is possibly TRBD1 (6 bases). V lost 1 base and J lost 4, with 12 bases in between. The CDR3 totals 15 residues. Germline lookup yields CDR1 SGHKS and CDR2 YYEKEE (reference sequence). The CDR3 is CASSLWGAGNQPQHF. The DNA of the CDR3 is TGTGCCAGCAGCTTGTGGGGGGCTGGAAATCAGCCCCAGCATTTT.

By frequency in the sample, this clonotype is medium-sized (0.01 to 0.1%). The chain has TRBV7-9 and TRBJ2-3; TRBD2 aligns across 8 bases. This CDR3 is built from 15 residues. Germline loops: CDR1 SEHNR, CDR2 FQNEAQ (reference sequence). V trimming: 2 bases; J trimming: 6 bases; junction bases outside the gene matches: 7. The CDR3 DNA is TGTGCCAGCAGCTTAAGAATTAGCGGGGTCGATACGCAGTATTTT. Translating gives CASSLRISGVDTQYF.

This clonotype appeared many times. The rearrangement joins TRBV12-3 or TRBV12-4 to TRBJ1-3, with D unclear. CDR3 length equals 13 residues. Trimming pared 3 bases from V and 5 bases from J, leaving 8 bases between. The CDR3 protein is CASSFGRRNTIYF. CDR3 coding DNA: TGTGCCAGCAGTTTCGGCAGAAGAAACACCATATATTTT.

This clonotype showed up just a few times. The chain employs TRBV7-2 and TRBJ2-3, with a possible D match to TRBD1 (5 bases). The germline V gene has CDR1 SGHTA and CDR2 FQGNSA. This CDR3 contains 17 residues. V lost 2 bases and J lost 1, with 16 bases in between. CDR3 DNA: TGTGCCAGCAGCTTAACAGGAAGGGCGGCCCGCACAGATACGCAGTATTTT. Protein product: CASSLTGRAARTDTQYF.